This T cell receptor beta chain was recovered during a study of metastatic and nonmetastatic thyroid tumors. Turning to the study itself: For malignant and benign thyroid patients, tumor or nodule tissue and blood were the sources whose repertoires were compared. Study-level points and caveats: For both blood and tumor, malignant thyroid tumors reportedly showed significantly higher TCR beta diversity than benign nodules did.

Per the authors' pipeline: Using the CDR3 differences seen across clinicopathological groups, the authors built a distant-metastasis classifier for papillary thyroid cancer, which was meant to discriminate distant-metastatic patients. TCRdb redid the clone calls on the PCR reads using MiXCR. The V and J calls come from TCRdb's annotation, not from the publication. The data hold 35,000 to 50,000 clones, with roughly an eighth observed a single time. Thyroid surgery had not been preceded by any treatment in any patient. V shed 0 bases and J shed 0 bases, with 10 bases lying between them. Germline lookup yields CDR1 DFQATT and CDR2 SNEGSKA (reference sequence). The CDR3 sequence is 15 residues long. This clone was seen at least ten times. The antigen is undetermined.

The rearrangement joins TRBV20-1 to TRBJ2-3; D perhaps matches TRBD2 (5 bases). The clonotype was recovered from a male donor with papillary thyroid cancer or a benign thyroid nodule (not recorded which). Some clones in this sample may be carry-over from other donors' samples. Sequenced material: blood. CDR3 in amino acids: CSARDQRGSTDTQYF. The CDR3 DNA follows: TGCAGTGCTAGAGATCAGCGCGGGAGCACAGATACGCAGTATTTT.